This TCR beta chain was recorded in a study of T cells in women clearing cervical HPV infection. Overall study results and limits: Richness plus V gene abundances separated cases from controls with AUC about 0.8.

Of note for this clone: Its matching antigen is unknown. The CDR3 end falls 3 residues outside the read, so it is completed with the germline J gene.

V was pared by 5 bases and J by 2 bases, with 9 bases between. The CDR3 contains 13 residues. Germline loops: CDR1 SEHNR, CDR2 FQNEAQ (reference sequence). Clones were sequenced by immunoSEQ multiplex PCR, and TCRdb holds only the in-frame ones, with some missing. The listing records tens of thousands of clones. Sequencing input: blood buffy coat. The V call is TRBV7-9, the J call TRBJ1-2, with D possibly matching TRBD1 (5 bases). This receptor was obtained from a woman between 18 and 75 years old with a cervical HPV16 infection that either progressed to CIN3+ or cleared (not recorded which). The DNA read from the CDR3 is TGTGCCAGCAGCACGACAGAGAACTATGGC. Translating it yields CASSTTENYG. The entire CDR3 protein reads CASSTTENYGYTF.